This entry lists 10 T cell receptor beta chains sequenced from one sample in a study of tumor-infiltrating lymphocytes in primary liver carcinoma (dated by TCRdb to 2016 to 2017). Without any cell sorting, total RNA and DNA were extracted together from around 20-30 mg of bulk tissue using the AllPrep DNA/RNA mini kit. TCRdb records Illumina HiSeq 2500 as the sequencer. Using a constant-region primer and ProtoScript II reverse transcriptase, TCRbeta-specific cDNA was reverse-transcribed from around 500 ng total RNA. The TCRbeta libraries were prepared through three rounds of nested multiplex PCR following a slightly modified ARM-PCR procedure. Each of the first two PCR rounds ran for about 10 cycles and used multiplex TRBV1-TRBV30 forward primers together with a Cbeta reverse primer. Through fastp at Q25 and MiXCR, TCRdb rebuilt clones from the public reads, retaining in-frame beta chains. Rows are unified per CDR3 protein, each entry keeping the most common DNA and genes. The sample table lists roughly 30,000 distinct CDR3 sequences, 70% to 80% of them with a count of one. The leading ten clones occupy roughly 30% of the sample.

The sample comprised liver tumor tissue from sampling region 3. The sample's cell subset or site label is to be understood as: tumor region T3, left-lateral pole. These receptors all stem from a woman aged 25 to 39 with primary liver carcinoma and hepatitis B virus infection.

Turning to this clonotype: An end of the junction differs from the germline gene, which may be a read error. In DNA, the CDR3 is TGTGCCAGTAGCCCTTTCGCTGCGCGGGACACCCGGGAGCTGTTTTTT. Translating gives CASSPFAARDTRELFF. This sequence joins TRBV6-1 and TRBJ2-2; D possibly uses TRBD1 or TRBD2 (6 bases each). CDR1 MNHNS and CDR2 SASEGT come from the germline V gene. The CDR3 loop spans 16 amino acids.

About this clonotype itself: Its ends do not fully match the called genes, so a read error is possible. The rearrangement links TRBV28 to TRBJ1-2; D remains ambiguous. This CDR3 has 12 residues. Germline CDR1 reads MDHEN; CDR2 reads SYDVKM. DNA for the CDR3: TGTGCCAGCAGTTTGGACGTTTATGTCTACACCTTC. It specifies CASSLDVYVYTF.

Ten or more counts support this clonotype. A junction boundary mismatches the germline segment, possibly from a read error. This sequence joins TRBV11-2 and TRBJ1-1; D unresolved. The CDR3 is 14 amino acids. Germline assignment: CDR1 SGHAT and CDR2 FQNNGV. CDR3 sequence: CASSLLGVNTEVFF. The CDR3 DNA reads TGTGCCAGCAGCTTACTTGGGGTGAACACTGAAGTTTTCTTT.

The chain employs TRBV10-3 and TRBJ2-1; D might be TRBD2 (5 bases). This CDR3 has 14 amino acids. The germline V gene has CDR1 ENHRY and CDR2 SYGVKD. V was trimmed by 5 bases and J by 13 bases, leaving 21 bases between them. DNA of the CDR3: TGTGCCATCAGTCACACGGCGACCCGGGATAAACAGTTCTTC. Its protein product is CAISHTATRDKQFF.

V gene TRBV10-3 combines with J gene TRBJ2-1, with a weak D call TRBD2 (5 bases). The CDR3 is made up of 17 amino acids. The germline V and J ends were trimmed by 2 bases and 0 bases, with 14 bases remaining between them. The germline CDR1 and CDR2 sequences are ENHRY and SYGVKD. CDR3 in amino acids: CAISEAQADSSYNEQFF. CDR3 nucleotides: TGTGCCATCAGTGAGGCTCAAGCGGATAGCTCCTACAATGAGCAGTTCTTC.

This clonotype was found many times. This chain joins TRBV2 and TRBJ2-7, with D possibly matching TRBD1 (6 bases). V dropped 8 bases and J dropped 5 bases, with 13 bases sitting between them. The CDR3 contains 12 residues. Germline CDR1 SNHLY, CDR2 FYNNEI. The CDR3 nucleotides are TGTGCCAGCGCAGAACAGGGCCACGAGCAGTACTTC. Protein product: CASAEQGHEQYF.

Notes on this clonotype: The germline gene is not matched at one end of the junction; a read error may be the cause. The chain employs TRBV11-2 and TRBJ2-1, with D possibly being TRBD2 (5 bases). The CDR3 extends over 15 amino acids. Germline CDR1 reads SGHAT; CDR2 reads FQNNGV. The CDR3 spells CVSSFEGGENIGQFF. The CDR3, as DNA: TGTGTCAGCAGCTTTGAGGGTGGGGAGAACATTGGACAGTTCTTC.

Sample share makes this clonotype medium-sized. This chain links TRBV6-1 with TRBJ2-1; TRBD2 matches at 7 bases. The germline V gene encodes CDR1 MNHNS and CDR2 SASEGT. The CDR3 has 14 residues. Trimming cost V 4 bases and J 8 bases; bases outside gene matches: 8. The CDR3 bases are TGTGCCAGCAGTGGGGACTACCCTAGGGATGAGCAGTTCTTC. Translating it yields CASSGDYPRDEQFF.

In regard to this clonotype: At one end, the junction sequence differs from germline, possibly due to a read error. The V and J genes are TRBV11-2 and TRBJ1-1, with D uncertain. The CDR3 length is 15 residues. Per the germline V gene, CDR1 is SGHAT and CDR2 is FQNNGV. The CDR3 region is CPSSLDPSMNSEALF. CDR3 DNA: TGTCCCAGCAGCTTAGATCCTTCAATGAACTCTGAAGCTCTCTTT.

This clonotype occurred a few times. The junction does not match germline at one end; this may be a read error. V usage is TRBV5-5 and J usage is TRBJ2-1, with a possible D match to TRBD2 (5 bases). Germline V gene lookup returns CDR1 SGHKS and CDR2 YYEKEE (reference sequence). The CDR3 is 16 amino acids. The CDR3 is CVSSLALSGSYNEQFF. In nucleotides, the CDR3 is TGTGTCAGCAGCTTGGCTCTATCGGGATCGTACAATGAGCAGTTCTTC.